The 8 T cell receptor beta chains given below trace back to one sample, sequenced in a study of blood T cell repertoires in COVID-19. The table came from immunoSEQ multiplex PCR; TCRdb's copy has only in-frame clones and leaves some out. The sample includes some 210,000 clones, about 90% of them seen just once. Sequenced sample: peripheral blood. These receptors all stem from a man aged 25-40 years with acute or convalescent COVID-19.

CDR3 region: CASSVSGTSGTWSQYF. DNA for the CDR3: TGTGCCAGCAGTGTCTCCGGGACTAGCGGGACCTGGTCCCAGTACTTC. The genes are TRBV6-1 and TRBJ2-5, with TRBD2 matching 13 bases. The CDR3 has 16 amino acids. The trim removed 4 bases at V and 9 bases at J, leaving 11 bases unmatched. CDR1 and CDR2 (germline): MNHNS, SASEGT.

The chain recombines TRBV7-9 with TRBJ2-1; 10 bases align to TRBD2. The CDR3 extends over 16 amino acids. Looked up from germline, CDR1 is SEHNR and CDR2 is FQNEAQ (reference sequence). Trimming at V came to 5 bases and at J to 6 bases, leaving 10 bases not matched to a gene. CDR3 residues: CASSNLAGAVPNEQFF. Here the CDR3 DNA reads TGTGCCAGCAGCAATCTAGCGGGAGCCGTGCCCAATGAGCAGTTCTTC.

V usage is TRBV3-1 (or the pseudogene TRBV3-2) and J usage is TRBJ1-3; 7 bases map to TRBD1. The trim removed 5 bases at V and 0 bases at J, leaving 7 bases unmatched. This CDR3 spans 16 amino acids. Germline lookup yields CDR1 LGHDT and CDR2 YNNKEL (reference sequence). CDR3 amino acids: CASSLGTVSSGNTIYF. CDR3 in DNA: TGTGCCAGCAGCTTGGGGACAGTGTCCTCTGGAAACACCATATATTTT.

This chain links TRBV4-2 with TRBJ2-1; 10 nucleotides line up with TRBD2. The CDR3 runs 16 residues. Germline lookup yields CDR1 LGHNA and CDR2 YNFKEQ. The V gene end was trimmed by 6 bases and the J gene end by 5 bases; junction bases not matched to a gene: 10. CDR3 protein: CASRRMTSGYHNEQFF. The CDR3 DNA reads TGTGCCAGCAGGAGAATGACTAGCGGGTACCACAATGAGCAGTTCTTC.

This chain uses TRBV2 with TRBJ2-3; D remains unclear. The germline V gene encodes CDR1 SNHLY and CDR2 FYNNEI. The V end lost 7 bases, the J end lost 2 bases, and 13 bases lay between the germline ends. This CDR3 contains 14 residues. The CDR3 bases are TGTGCCAGCACGCCATCACAGATCACAGATACGCAGTATTTT. Residues: CASTPSQITDTQYF.

This chain joins TRBV5-1 and TRBJ2-1; the match to TRBD1 covers 9 bases. CDR1 is SGHRS and CDR2 is YFSETQ in the germline V gene. The CDR3 is 16 residues long. The V segment lost 4 bases and the J segment 5 bases; nucleotides outside the gene matches: 10. The CDR3 region has the DNA TGCGCCAGCAGCCGAATCCGACAGGGGGGTAACAATGAGCAGTTCTTC. Encoded protein: CASSRIRQGGNNEQFF.

The chain recombines TRBV2 with TRBJ1-5; D not certain. Germline CDR1 and CDR2: SNHLY and FYNNEI. The CDR3 loop spans 12 amino acids. V lost 3 bases and J lost 5, with 5 bases in between. CDR3 sequence reads: CASSDGYQPQHF. CDR3 nucleotides: TGTGCCAGCAGTGATGGCTATCAGCCCCAGCATTTT.

V and J are TRBV7-8 and TRBJ1-1; TRBD1 might be the D (6 bases). The CDR3 has 16 residues. The V end was cut by 4 bases, the J end by 5 bases, with 20 bases between. CDR1 is SGHVS, CDR2 FQNEAQ, per germline. The CDR3 coding sequence is TGTGCCAGCAGCTACCAACAGGGTTTGTACGGAACTGAAGCTTTCTTT. The encoded protein is CASSYQQGLYGTEAFF.